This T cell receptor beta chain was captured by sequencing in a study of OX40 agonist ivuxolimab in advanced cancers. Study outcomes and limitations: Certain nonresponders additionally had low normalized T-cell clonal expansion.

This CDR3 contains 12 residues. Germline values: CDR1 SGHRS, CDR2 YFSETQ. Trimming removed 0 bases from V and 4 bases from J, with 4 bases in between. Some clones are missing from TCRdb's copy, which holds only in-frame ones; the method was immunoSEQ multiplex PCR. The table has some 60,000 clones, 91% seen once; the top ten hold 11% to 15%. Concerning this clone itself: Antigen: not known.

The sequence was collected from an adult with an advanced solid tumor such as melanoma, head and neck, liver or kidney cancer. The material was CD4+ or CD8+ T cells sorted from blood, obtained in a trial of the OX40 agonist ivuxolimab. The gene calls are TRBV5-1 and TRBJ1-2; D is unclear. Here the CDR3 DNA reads TGCGCCAGCAGCTTGGACATCTATGGCTACACCTTC. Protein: CASSLDIYGYTF.